The 18 T cell receptor beta chains in this list originate from one sample, sequenced in a study of regulatory T cells in long-lasting Graves disease. As for time point: newly diagnosed GD, antithyroid drugs for less than 3 months. RNA extracted from PBMCs served as the sequencing template. In building TCR beta libraries, iRepertoire HTBI primers were used together with Arm-PCR of CDR3 regions. TCRdb reanalysed the multiplex PCR reads using MiXCR and keeps one entry per CDR3 protein. The profile shows under 250,000 distinct CDR3 sequences, roughly a fifth of them singletons. These data were likewise used in another study, on T cells in Graves' hyperthyroidism and ophthalmopathy.

This sample comprised peripheral blood mononuclear cells (PBMCs), obtained at new diagnosis, from a patient treated with antithyroid drugs. Every receptor here comes from a woman aged 25 to 45 with Graves disease.

The V gene is TRBV7-9, the J gene TRBJ1-2; TRBD1 matches at 7 bases. Trimming took 5 bases from V and 7 from J; bases not matched to a gene: 19. Germline lookup yields CDR1 SEHNR and CDR2 FQNEAQ (reference sequence). The CDR3 runs to 17 residues. CDR3 sequence: CASSPGQGEFFSGGYTF. The CDR3, as DNA: TGTGCCAGCAGCCCCGGTCAGGGGGAGTTTTTTTCGGGTGGCTACACCTTC.

The chain employs TRBV5-1 and TRBJ1-2, with 8 positions matching TRBD1. V shed 0 bases and J 2 bases; nucleotides not matched to a gene: 9. Per the germline V gene, CDR1 is SGHRS and CDR2 is YFSETQ. The CDR3 covers 17 residues. This CDR3 is CASSLDGQGALNYGYTF. The CDR3 region has the DNA TGCGCCAGCAGCTTGGACGGGCAGGGGGCGCTGAACTATGGCTACACCTTC.

This clonotype was counted ten times or more. This chain connects TRBV19 to TRBJ1-2; possible D gene TRBD1, 6 bases. Germline CDR1 LNHDA, CDR2 SQIVND (reference sequence). V dropped 5 bases and J dropped 0 bases, with 19 bases sitting between them. The CDR3 contains 17 residues. The CDR3 loop reads CASSPQGFPATNYGYTF. CDR3 nucleotides: TGTGCCAGTAGTCCACAGGGATTCCCCGCTACTAACTATGGCTACACCTTC.

Of note for this clonotype: The likely explanation is a read error, given a far larger clone one base away. This CDR3 reads CASSLEGLVVHTDTQYF. Written as DNA, the CDR3 is TGTGCCAGCAGCTTAGAAGGACTCGTGGTTCACACAGATACGCAGTATTTT. This chain links TRBV2 with TRBJ2-3; weak D call: TRBD2 (5 bases). The CDR3 runs 17 residues. V lost 6 bases and J lost 2, with 21 bases in between. CDR1 is SNHLY and CDR2 is FYNNEI in the germline V gene.

This clonotype was seen repeatedly, ten times or more. The genes are TRBV12-3 or TRBV12-4 and TRBJ1-5, with 8 bases that match TRBD1. Trimming removed 6 bases from V and 4 bases from J; junction bases left unmatched: 8. The CDR3 loop spans 15 amino acids. The CDR3, as DNA: TGTGCCAGCAGAGAGACAGGGGCCGGGAATCAGCCCCAGCATTTT. Its translation is CASRETGAGNQPQHF.

The chain joins TRBV5-6 to TRBJ2-5; TRBD2 might be the D (6 bases). With 9 bases removed from V and 3 bases from J, the gap between germline ends came to 21 bases. There are 15 residues in the CDR3. Looked up from germline, CDR1 is SGHDT and CDR2 is YYEEEE. This CDR3 is CATKRRWGVKETQYF. CDR3 in DNA: TGTGCCACTAAGAGGAGATGGGGGGTCAAAGAGACCCAGTACTTC.

This clonotype was detected ten times or more. The chain couples TRBV5-1 to TRBJ2-7; 9 nucleotides agree with TRBD2. Germline-derived CDR1 and CDR2 are SGHRS and YFSETQ. The CDR3 runs 13 residues. The V and J ends lost 1 base and 6 bases, in that order; junction bases with no gene match: 2. This CDR3 is CASSLLAGSEQYF. The CDR3 coding sequence is TGCGCCAGCAGCTTGCTAGCGGGAAGCGAGCAGTACTTC.

This clonotype was picked up many times. The chain carries TRBV7-9 and TRBJ1-1, with a possible D match to TRBD1 (5 bases). The CDR3 has 17 amino acids. V lost 5 bases and J lost 0, with 19 bases in between. Germline V lookup: CDR1 SEHNR, CDR2 FQNEAQ (reference sequence). The CDR3 bases are TGTGCCAGCAGCGCAGTCCCACAGGCTTACATGAACACTGAAGCTTTCTTT. Encoded protein: CASSAVPQAYMNTEAFF. Supplemented by reference TRBV7-9 and TRBJ1-1, the full variable domain reads DTGVSQNPRHKITKRGQNVTFRCDPISEHNRLYWYRQTLGQGPEFLTYFQNEAQLEKSRLLSDRFSAERPKGSFSTLEIQRTEQGDSAMYLCASSAVPQAYMNTEAFFGQGTRLTVV.

At least ten counts were recorded for this clonotype. The chain links TRBV27 to TRBJ2-3, with D unresolved. This CDR3 has 13 residues. Trimming left V 0 bases short and J 3 bases short, with 4 bases between. Per germline, CDR1 MNHEY and CDR2 SMNVEV (reference sequence). This CDR3 is CASSLSMTDTQYF. As DNA, the CDR3 is TGTGCCAGCAGTTTATCGATGACAGATACGCAGTATTTT.

This clonotype was observed many times. The chain carries TRBV28 and TRBJ1-3; possible D gene TRBD1, 5 bases. V was clipped by 6 bases and J by 4 bases, with 13 bases between them. Germline V gene sequence: CDR1 MDHEN, CDR2 SYDVKM. This CDR3 contains 14 residues. CDR3 region: CASRTPGGGNTIYF. The CDR3 DNA is TGTGCCAGCAGAACCCCTGGGGGGGGAAACACCATATATTTT.

There are a few counts of this clonotype. The chain is built from TRBV7-9 and TRBJ1-5, with D perhaps TRBD1 (6 bases). The germline V gene encodes CDR1 SEHNR and CDR2 FQNEAQ (reference sequence). Trimming took 5 bases from V and 5 from J, leaving 13 bases between them. The CDR3 totals 14 residues. The CDR3: CASSGTPEHQPQHF. CDR3 nucleotide sequence: TGTGCCAGCAGCGGGACACCAGAGCATCAGCCCCAGCATTTT.

This chain uses TRBV28 with TRBJ2-3; D not certain. The CDR3 loop spans 14 amino acids. Per germline, CDR1 MDHEN and CDR2 SYDVKM. Trimming stripped 7 bases from V and 0 bases from J, with 11 bases between. CDR3 amino acids: CASTPSRSTDTQYF. The CDR3 bases are TGTGCCAGCACCCCATCTAGGAGCACAGATACGCAGTATTTT.

In its sample, this clonotype was seen many times. The V call is TRBV10-3, the J call TRBJ2-7, with D tentatively TRBD2 (6 bases). V lost 4 bases and J 6 bases, leaving 22 bases between the germline ends. The CDR3 runs to 16 residues. Germline values: CDR1 ENHRY, CDR2 SYGVKD. The CDR3 protein is CAISGGVSVPEPEQYF. The CDR3 coding sequence is TGTGCCATCAGTGGGGGGGTTTCTGTTCCTGAACCCGAGCAGTACTTC.

J is TRBJ1-1 and V is TRBV30, with D possibly matching TRBD1 (5 bases). The V and J ends lost 3 bases and 1 base respectively, with 18 bases between them. Germline V gives CDR1 GTSNPN, CDR2 SVGIG (reference sequence). CDR3 length: 16 residues. The CDR3 spells CAWSASEGPTNTEAFF. Here the CDR3 DNA reads TGTGCCTGGAGCGCATCGGAGGGACCTACGAACACTGAAGCTTTCTTT. The full variable domain, its missing parts supplied by reference TRBV30 and TRBJ1-1, is SQTIHQWPATLVQPVGSPLSLECTVEGTSNPNLYWYRQAAGRGLQLLFYSVGIGQISSEVPQNLSASRPQDRQFILSSKKLLLSDSGFYLCAWSASEGPTNTEAFFGQGTRLTVV.

The gene calls are TRBV12-3 or TRBV12-4 and TRBJ1-5; D might be TRBD1 (6 bases). The CDR3 length is 14 residues. V was pared by 6 bases and J by 0 bases, with 9 bases between. The CDR3 DNA is TGTGCCAGCAGGATACAGGGTAGCAATCAGCCCCAGCATTTT. Protein: CASRIQGSNQPQHF.

The chain employs TRBV27 and TRBJ2-2; D is possibly TRBD2 (6 bases). CDR1 is MNHEY and CDR2 is SMNVEV in the germline V gene (reference sequence). The CDR3 length is 16 residues. Trimming cost V 6 bases and J 0 bases, with 14 bases left between them. CDR3 DNA: TGTGCCAGCAGCCCAACAGCTAGCGCGAACACCGGGGAGCTGTTTTTT. Translating gives CASSPTASANTGELFF.

The V gene is TRBV2, the J gene TRBJ2-1; 10 positions agree with TRBD2. Germline CDR1 SNHLY, CDR2 FYNNEI. The CDR3 loop spans 14 amino acids. The V gene end was trimmed by 5 bases and the J gene end by 7 bases; junction bases not matched to a gene: 5. This chain's CDR3 is CASSTGTSANEQFF. CDR3 sequence (DNA): TGTGCCAGCAGTACCGGGACTAGCGCTAATGAGCAGTTCTTC. The whole variable domain, filled in from reference TRBV2 and TRBJ2-1, reads EPEVTQTPSHQVTQMGQEVILRCVPISNHLYFYWYRQILGQKVEFLVSFYNNEISEKSEIFDDQFSVERPDGSNFTLKIRSTKLEDSAMYFCASSTGTSANEQFFGPGTRLTVL.

V usage is TRBV20-1 and J usage is TRBJ1-5; D is possibly TRBD1 (6 bases). The CDR3 is 13 residues long. V gave up 2 bases and J gave up 6 bases, with 11 bases separating them. Germline values: CDR1 DFQATT, CDR2 SNEGSKA (reference sequence). CDR3 sequence reads: CSARNRESQPQHF. CDR3 in DNA: TGCAGTGCTAGAAACAGGGAATCTCAGCCCCAGCATTTT.